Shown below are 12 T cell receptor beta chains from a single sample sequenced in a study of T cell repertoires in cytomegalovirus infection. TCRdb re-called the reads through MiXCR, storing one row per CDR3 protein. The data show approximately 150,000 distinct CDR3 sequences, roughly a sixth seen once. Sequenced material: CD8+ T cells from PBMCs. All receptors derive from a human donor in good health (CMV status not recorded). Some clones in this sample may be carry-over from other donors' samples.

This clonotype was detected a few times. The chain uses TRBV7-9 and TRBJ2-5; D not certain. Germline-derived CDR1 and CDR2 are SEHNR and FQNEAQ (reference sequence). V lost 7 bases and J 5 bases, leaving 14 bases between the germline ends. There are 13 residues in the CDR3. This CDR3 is CASIAAGKETQYF. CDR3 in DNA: TGTGCCAGCATCGCGGCCGGAAAGGAGACCCAGTACTTC.

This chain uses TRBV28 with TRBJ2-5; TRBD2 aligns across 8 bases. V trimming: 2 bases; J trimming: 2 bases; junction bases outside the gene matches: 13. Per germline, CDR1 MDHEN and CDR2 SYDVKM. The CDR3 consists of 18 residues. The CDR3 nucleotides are TGTGCCAGCAGTTTAGGGCTAGCGGGCCCGGGGGATCAAGAGACCCAGTACTTC. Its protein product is CASSLGLAGPGDQETQYF.

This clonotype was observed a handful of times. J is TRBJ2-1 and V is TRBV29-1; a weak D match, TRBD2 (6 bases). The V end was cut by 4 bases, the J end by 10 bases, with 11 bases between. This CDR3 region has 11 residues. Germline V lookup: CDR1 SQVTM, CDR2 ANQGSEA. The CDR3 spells CSVVSGGEQFF. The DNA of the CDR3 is TGCAGCGTTGTTAGTGGAGGGGAGCAGTTCTTC.

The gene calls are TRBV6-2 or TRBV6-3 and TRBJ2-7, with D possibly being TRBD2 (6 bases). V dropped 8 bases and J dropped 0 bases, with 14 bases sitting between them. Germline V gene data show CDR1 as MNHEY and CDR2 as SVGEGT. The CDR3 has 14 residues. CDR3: CASLRPRGSYEQYF. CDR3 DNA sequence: TGTGCCAGCTTGCGGCCGCGGGGCTCCTACGAGCAGTACTTC.

The CDR3 reads CASSQIGQPYEQYF. CDR3 DNA: TGTGCCAGCAGTCAAATTGGACAGCCCTACGAGCAGTACTTC. The rearrangement uses TRBV27 and TRBJ2-7, with D tentatively TRBD1 (6 bases). The CDR3 is 14 residues long. Germline V CDR1 and CDR2: MNHEY, SMNVEV (reference sequence). Trimming shortened V by 5 bases and J by 2 bases, and 13 bases separated the two germline ends.

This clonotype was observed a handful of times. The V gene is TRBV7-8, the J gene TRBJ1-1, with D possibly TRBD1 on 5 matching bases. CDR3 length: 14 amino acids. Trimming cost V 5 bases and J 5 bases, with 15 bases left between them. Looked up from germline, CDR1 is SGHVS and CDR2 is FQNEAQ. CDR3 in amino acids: CASSRVGEGTEAFF. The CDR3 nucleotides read TGTGCCAGCAGCAGAGTGGGGGAGGGGACTGAAGCTTTCTTT. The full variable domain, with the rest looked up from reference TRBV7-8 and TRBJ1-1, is GAGVSQSPRYKVAKRGQDVALRCDPISGHVSLFWYQQALGQGPEFLTYFQNEAQLDKSGLPSDRFFAERPEGSVSTLKIQRTQQEDSAVYLCASSRVGEGTEAFFGQGTRLTVV.

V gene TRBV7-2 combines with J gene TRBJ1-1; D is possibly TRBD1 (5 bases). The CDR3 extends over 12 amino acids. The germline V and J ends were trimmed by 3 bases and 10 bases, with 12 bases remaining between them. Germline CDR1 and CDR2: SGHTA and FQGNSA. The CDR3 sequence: CASSLGVFGAFF. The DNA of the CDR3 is TGTGCCAGCAGCTTGGGGGTATTTGGAGCTTTCTTT.

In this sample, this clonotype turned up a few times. CDR3 protein: CASSMTVDTQYF. For the CDR3, the DNA is TGTGCCAGCAGCATGACGGTGGATACGCAGTATTTT. The chain links TRBV7-9 to TRBJ2-3; D is unresolved. The germline CDR1 and CDR2 sequences are SEHNR and FQNEAQ (reference sequence). The CDR3 has 12 residues. Trimming took off 5 bases at V and 6 bases at J, with 9 bases between the two ends. Filled out from reference TRBV7-9 and TRBJ2-3, the complete variable domain reads DTGVSQNPRHKITKRGQNVTFRCDPISEHNRLYWYRQTLGQGPEFLTYFQNEAQLEKSRLLSDRFSAERPKGSFSTLEIQRTEQGDSAMYLCASSMTVDTQYFGPGTRLTVL.

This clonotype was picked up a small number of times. Here the CDR3 reads CSVEDPLQGAGTEAFF. The CDR3 DNA reads TGCAGCGTTGAAGACCCTTTACAGGGGGCTGGGACTGAAGCTTTCTTT. The chain is built from TRBV29-1 and TRBJ1-1; 9 positions agree with TRBD1. Trimming cost V 0 bases and J 5 bases; bases outside gene matches: 10. The CDR3 consists of 16 residues. Germline-derived CDR1 and CDR2 are SQVTM and ANQGSEA.

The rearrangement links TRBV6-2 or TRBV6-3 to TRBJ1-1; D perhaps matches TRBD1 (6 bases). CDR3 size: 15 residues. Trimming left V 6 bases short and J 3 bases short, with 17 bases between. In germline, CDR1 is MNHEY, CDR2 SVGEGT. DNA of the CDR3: TGTGCCAGCAGGTCTCATCAGGGGTTTCACACTGAAGCTTTCTTT. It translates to CASRSHQGFHTEAFF.

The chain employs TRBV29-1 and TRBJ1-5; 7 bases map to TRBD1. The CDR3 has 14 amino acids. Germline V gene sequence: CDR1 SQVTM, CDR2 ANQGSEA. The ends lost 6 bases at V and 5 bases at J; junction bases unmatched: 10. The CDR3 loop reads CSVRTGWGHQPQHF. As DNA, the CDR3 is TGCAGCGTCCGGACAGGTTGGGGTCATCAGCCCCAGCATTTT.

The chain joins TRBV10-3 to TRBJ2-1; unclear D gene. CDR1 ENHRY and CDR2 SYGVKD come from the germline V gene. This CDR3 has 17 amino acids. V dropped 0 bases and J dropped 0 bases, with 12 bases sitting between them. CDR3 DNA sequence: TGTGCCATCAGTGAGTCGACTTTGCGGAACTCCTACAATGAGCAGTTCTTC. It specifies CAISESTLRNSYNEQFF.